This T cell receptor (beta chain) stems from a study of control samples from healthy donors and cancer patients. As for this clone: The junction departs from germline at one end; a sequencing error may be responsible.

Data came from immunoSEQ multiplex PCR; TCRdb stores just in-frame clones and leaves some out. Of about 77,000 clones listed, 85% to 95% are singletons. The sequence came from a woman between 55 and 75 years old in good health. Specimen: blood.

CDR3 sequence: CASSPGTGAREETQYF. The DNA for the CDR3 is TGTGCTAGCAGCCCAGGGACAGGGGCGAGGGAAGAGACCCAGTACTTC. V usage is TRBV7-7 and J usage is TRBJ2-5; 10 positions match TRBD1. The CDR3 covers 16 residues. Germline lookup yields CDR1 SSHAT and CDR2 FNYEAQ (reference sequence). Supplemented by reference TRBV7-7 and TRBJ2-5, the full variable domain reads GAGVSQSPRYKVTKRGQDVTLRCDPISSHATLYWYQQALGQGPEFLTYFNYEAQPDKSGLPSDRFSAERPEGSISTLTIQRTEQRDSAMYRCASSPGTGAREETQYFGPGTRLLVL.